The next 25 T cell receptor beta chains were all read from a single sample in a study of T cells in Graves' hyperthyroidism and ophthalmopathy. The source material, RNA transcripts, was used to amplify TCR beta CDR3 regions. Researchers ran a first-round RT-PCR on the TCR CDR3 using the HTBI primer set. Using its own MiXCR run on the multiplex PCR reads, TCRdb lists one record per CDR3 protein. This sample yields about half a million distinct CDR3 sequences, of which about 16% are seen a single time; 25% to 30% belongs to the top ten. What was sequenced was blood. The receptors here all came from a woman between 25 and 40 years old with Graves' ophthalmopathy.

This clonotype has just a few counts. The chain is built from TRBV7-9 and TRBJ1-5, with TRBD1 identical over 7 bases. Germline V gene data show CDR1 as SEHNR and CDR2 as FQNEAQ (reference sequence). The trim removed 9 bases at V and 4 bases at J, leaving 6 bases unmatched. The length of the CDR3 is 13 residues. CDR3 region: CASDSGGNQPQHF. CDR3 in DNA: TGTGCCAGTGACTCAGGGGGGAATCAGCCCCAGCATTTT.

Only a few counts were recorded for this clonotype. V is TRBV30 and J is TRBJ2-1; D may be TRBD2 (6 bases). With 5 bases removed from V and 13 bases from J, the gap between germline ends came to 15 bases. The CDR3 contains 11 residues. Looked up from germline, CDR1 is GTSNPN and CDR2 is SVGIG (reference sequence). CDR3 DNA: TGTGCCTGGTCGGGACTCTCAAGACAGTTCTTC. As protein: CAWSGLSRQFF.

About this clonotype: The junction departs from the called germline gene at one end, perhaps through a read error. The chain recombines TRBV6-1 with TRBJ2-1; possibly TRBD2 for D (5 bases). Germline-derived CDR1 and CDR2 are MNHNS and SASEGT. This CDR3 has 14 residues. This CDR3 reads CASSKGLGYDEQFF. DNA of the CDR3: TGTGCCAGCAGTAAAGGACTCGGCTACGATGAGCAGTTCTTC.

Many counts were recorded for this clonotype. The chain has TRBV12-3 or TRBV12-4 and TRBJ1-1; TRBD1 is a possible D gene (6 bases). CDR3 length equals 12 residues. The V end lost 4 bases, the J end lost 8 bases, and 11 bases lay between the germline ends. CDR3 in amino acids: CASSSTGLEAFF. The CDR3 bases are TGTGCCAGCAGTTCCACAGGGTTAGAAGCTTTCTTT.

This clonotype was seen more than once but under ten times. The J gene is TRBJ2-7, the V gene TRBV20-1; the D gene is possibly TRBD2 (6 bases). The CDR3 runs 18 residues. Germline V gives CDR1 DFQATT, CDR2 SNEGSKA (reference sequence). Trimming stripped 0 bases from V and 1 base from J, with 22 bases between. The DNA of the CDR3 is TGCAGTGCTAGAGAAAGGAGTAGCGGAGAAATTAGGTCCTACGAGCAGTACTTC. It yields the protein CSARERSSGEIRSYEQYF.

This clonotype was counted ten times or more. The chain uses TRBV2 and TRBJ2-1; 12 bases align to TRBD2. V gave up 7 bases and J gave up 0 bases; unmatched junction bases: 19. Looked up from germline, CDR1 is SNHLY and CDR2 is FYNNEI. This CDR3 has 21 amino acids. The CDR3 sequence is CASNGPSGRAERIGSYNEQFF. DNA of the CDR3: TGTGCCAGCAACGGTCCTAGCGGGAGGGCCGAGCGGATCGGCTCCTACAATGAGCAGTTCTTC. Supplemented by reference TRBV2 and TRBJ2-1, the full variable domain reads EPEVTQTPSHQVTQMGQEVILRCVPISNHLYFYWYRQILGQKVEFLVSFYNNEISEKSEIFDDQFSVERPDGSNFTLKIRSTKLEDSAMYFCASNGPSGRAERIGSYNEQFFGPGTRLTVL.

This rearrangement joins TRBV5-4 to TRBJ1-1; TRBD1 matches 9 bases. Germline values: CDR1 SGHNT, CDR2 YYREEE (reference sequence). The CDR3 has 15 residues. The V and J ends lost 4 bases and 4 bases, in that order; junction bases with no gene match: 8. CDR3 bases: TGTGCCAGCAGCATCACAGGGGGCGCCGGCACTGAAGCTTTCTTT. It translates to CASSITGGAGTEAFF.

This clonotype was picked up a small number of times. The chain has TRBV20-1 and TRBJ1-5; D gene ambiguous. Germline V gene sequence: CDR1 DFQATT, CDR2 SNEGSKA (reference sequence). This CDR3 comprises 15 residues. Trimming shortened V by 3 bases and J by 3 bases, and 15 bases separated the two germline ends. The chain's CDR3 is CSARTSTTFNQPQHF. CDR3 coding DNA: TGCAGTGCTAGGACATCCACGACTTTCAATCAGCCCCAGCATTTT.

This clonotype was picked up a small number of times. The chain employs TRBV19 and TRBJ2-7, with no clear D. This CDR3 spans 15 amino acids. Germline values: CDR1 LNHDA, CDR2 SQIVND (reference sequence). Trimming cost V 5 bases and J 3 bases, with 17 bases left between them. The DNA of the CDR3 is TGTGCCAGTAGTTTCACAGTACGACTTGACTACGAGCAGTACTTC. Translating it yields CASSFTVRLDYEQYF.

This clonotype showed up many times. The gene calls are TRBV12-3 or TRBV12-4 and TRBJ2-1, with D possibly being TRBD1 (5 bases). This CDR3 has 14 residues. The V end was cut by 5 bases, the J end by 3 bases, with 11 bases between. CDR3 sequence (DNA): TGTGCCAGCAGTCCCCAGGGATTCTACAATGAGCAGTTCTTC. Translated, it gives CASSPQGFYNEQFF.

The gene calls are TRBV11-2 and TRBJ2-5, with 7 positions matching TRBD1. V was clipped by 5 bases and J by 5 bases; unmatched bases: 8. The CDR3 is 14 amino acids. CDR1 is SGHAT, CDR2 FQNNGV, per germline. In DNA, the CDR3 is TGTGCCAGCAGCACCCACAGGGGCGGGGAGACCCAGTACTTC. This encodes CASSTHRGGETQYF.

The V call is TRBV28, the J call TRBJ1-2; D is uncertain. Germline CDR1 MDHEN, CDR2 SYDVKM. The CDR3 covers 12 residues. V was pared by 6 bases and J by 2 bases, with 7 bases between. CDR3 protein: CASRSLNYGYTF. CDR3 DNA sequence: TGTGCCAGCAGGAGTTTGAACTATGGCTACACCTTC.

This clonotype was counted at least ten times. The chain joins TRBV11-2 to TRBJ1-1; unclear D gene. Per the germline V gene, CDR1 is SGHAT and CDR2 is FQNNGV. V gave up 4 bases and J gave up 3 bases, with 15 bases separating them. The CDR3 is 15 amino acids. The chain's CDR3 is CASSSLRWPYTEAFF. For the CDR3, the DNA is TGTGCCAGCAGCTCGCTTCGTTGGCCCTACACTGAAGCTTTCTTT.

This clonotype was observed a handful of times. The V and J genes are TRBV25-1 and TRBJ1-2; tentatively, D is TRBD1 (6 bases). This CDR3 is 15 amino acids long. The germline gives CDR1 MGHDK, CDR2 SYGVNS. Trimming stripped 1 base from V and 8 bases from J, with 17 bases between. CDR3: CASSELGDTGGGYTF. The CDR3 nucleotides read TGTGCCAGCAGTGAATTGGGGGACACCGGCGGAGGCTACACCTTC.

This clonotype was seen once. The chain combines TRBV7-3 with TRBJ2-5; D uncertain. In germline, CDR1 is SGHTA, CDR2 FQGTGA. Trimming took off 1 base at V and 5 bases at J, with 17 bases between the two ends. This CDR3 region has 16 residues. The CDR3 protein is CASSLNSGPPDETQYF. CDR3 bases: TGTGCCAGCAGCTTAAACTCCGGACCACCGGATGAGACCCAGTACTTC. Supplemented by reference TRBV7-3 and TRBJ2-5, the full variable domain reads GAGVSQTPSNKVTEKGKYVELRCDPISGHTALYWYRQSLGQGPEFLIYFQGTGAADDSGLPNDRFFAVRPEGSVSTLKIQRTERGDSAVYLCASSLNSGPPDETQYFGPGTRLLVL.

This clonotype was found many times. This rearrangement joins TRBV7-2 to TRBJ2-7; 10 nucleotides match TRBD1. The CDR3 is made up of 13 amino acids. V shed 4 bases, J shed 7 bases, and the junction held 4 bases outside the gene matches. The germline V gene has CDR1 SGHTA and CDR2 FQGNSA. CDR3 in amino acids: CASSYGQGGEQYF. CDR3 DNA sequence: TGTGCCAGCAGCTACGGACAGGGGGGAGAGCAGTACTTC.

As regards this clonotype: A much larger clone differs from this one at a single base, so this may be a read error. The rearrangement uses TRBV27 and TRBJ2-1; perhaps TRBD2 as D (7 bases). Germline V gene data show CDR1 as MNHEY and CDR2 as SMNVEV (reference sequence). The length of the CDR3 is 15 residues. The CDR3 nucleotides are TGTGCCAGCACCCTAGAGGGAGGGGGATACAATGAGCAGTCCTTC. Translating it yields CASTLEGGGYNEQSF.

With regard to this clonotype: Germline and junction disagree at one end, which may indicate a read error. The V call is TRBV12-5, the J call TRBJ2-1, with D tentatively TRBD1 (6 bases). Per the germline V gene, CDR1 is LGHNT and CDR2 is FRNRAP. The CDR3 covers 13 residues. The CDR3 DNA reads TGTGCTAGTGGTTCCCCCCGGGACAATGGGCAGTTCTTC. This sequence encodes CASGSPRDNGQFF. Full variable domain (rest looked up from reference TRBV12-5 and TRBJ2-1): DARVTQTPRHKVTEMGQEVTMRCQPILGHNTVFWYRQTMMQGLELLAYFRNRAPLDDSGMPKDRFSAEMPDATLATLKIQPSEPRDSAVYFCASGSPRDNGQFFGPGTRLTVL.

This clonotype has a count of ten or more. The chain recombines TRBV28 with TRBJ2-1; D not certain. The CDR3 loop spans 13 amino acids. CDR1 and CDR2 from the germline V gene are MDHEN and SYDVKM. V lost 2 bases, J lost 5 bases, and 7 bases lay in between. The CDR3 DNA follows: TGTGCCAGCAGTTTACCCGTAAACAATGAGCAGTTCTTC. Protein product: CASSLPVNNEQFF.

V usage is TRBV4-1 and J usage is TRBJ2-1, with 10 bases identical to TRBD1. The CDR3 has 15 amino acids. Trimming removed 6 bases from V and 8 bases from J; junction bases left unmatched: 10. From germline, CDR1 is MGHRA and CDR2 YSYEKL. The DNA of the CDR3 is TGCGCCAGCAGTCCCGGGACAGGGGATGTCGATGAGCAGTTCTTC. Translating gives CASSPGTGDVDEQFF.

This clonotype appeared many times. This chain uses TRBV28 with TRBJ2-7, with TRBD1 as a possible D gene (5 bases). This CDR3 spans 13 amino acids. The germline V gene encodes CDR1 MDHEN and CDR2 SYDVKM. V shed 2 bases and J shed 4 bases, with 9 bases lying between them. The CDR3, as DNA: TGTGCCAGCAGTTTAAGGACAATTTACGAGCAGTACTTC. As protein: CASSLRTIYEQYF.

A note on this clonotype: This may be a read error, as it is one base from a much larger clone. The chain recombines TRBV11-1 with TRBJ2-4; 10 bases are a match to TRBD2. Germline CDR1 SGHAT, CDR2 FQDESV (reference sequence). CDR3 length: 17 amino acids. After removal of 6 bases from V and 3 bases from J, the junction contained 11 bases not matched to a gene. CDR3 sequence: CASRRGPAGGNKNIQYF. CDR3 DNA: TGTGCCAGCAGAAGGGGACCAGCGGGAGGGAACAAAAACATTCAGTACTTC.

The J gene is TRBJ2-7, the V gene TRBV20-1; D may be TRBD1 (6 bases). Germline lookup yields CDR1 DFQATT and CDR2 SNEGSKA (reference sequence). The V and J ends lost 8 bases and 0 bases respectively, with 11 bases between them. The CDR3 is 12 residues long. The CDR3 nucleotides read TGCAGTCCCTACAGGGCCTCCTACGAGCAGTACTTC. Translation: CSPYRASYEQYF.

This clonotype was picked up many times. The V and J genes are TRBV12-3 or TRBV12-4 and TRBJ2-3, with D possibly TRBD1 on 6 matching bases. The CDR3 is 15 residues long. V gave up 5 bases and J gave up 2 bases, with 14 bases separating them. Here the CDR3 DNA reads TGTGCCAGCAGTAGACGGACAGCATACACAGATACGCAGTATTTT. Amino acid sequence: CASSRRTAYTDTQYF.

This clonotype was seen a few times. The chain has TRBV18 and TRBJ2-3; D call uncertain. CDR3 length equals 18 residues. The V and J ends lost 6 bases and 2 bases respectively, with 24 bases between them. The germline CDR1 and CDR2 sequences are KGHSH and LQKENI. The CDR3 nucleotides read TGTGCCAGCTCGCCCAAGCCGCGAACAAGCCGAGACACAGATACGCAGTATTTT. Protein: CASSPKPRTSRDTDTQYF.